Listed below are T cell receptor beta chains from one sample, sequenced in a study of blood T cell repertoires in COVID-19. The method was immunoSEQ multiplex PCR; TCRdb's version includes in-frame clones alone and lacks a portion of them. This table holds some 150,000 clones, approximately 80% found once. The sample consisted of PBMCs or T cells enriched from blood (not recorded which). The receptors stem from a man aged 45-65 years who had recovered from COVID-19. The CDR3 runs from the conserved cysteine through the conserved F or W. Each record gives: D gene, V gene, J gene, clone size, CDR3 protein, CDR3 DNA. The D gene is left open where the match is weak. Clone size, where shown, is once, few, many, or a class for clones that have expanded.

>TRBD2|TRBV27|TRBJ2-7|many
CASSLAGTSGGSYEQYF
TGTGCCAGCAGTCTAGCCGGGACTAGCGGGGGATCCTACGAGCAGTACTTC
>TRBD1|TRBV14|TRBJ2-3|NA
CASSQVGTGSTDTQYF
TGTGCCAGCAGCCAAGTCGGGACAGGTTCCACAGATACGCAGTATTTT
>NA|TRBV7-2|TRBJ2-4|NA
CASSRPVGQNIQYF
TGTGCCAGCAGCCGGCCCGTGGGGCAAAACATTCAGTACTTC
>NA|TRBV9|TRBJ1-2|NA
CASSVDREIGYTF
TGTGCCAGCAGCGTAGACAGGGAGATTGGCTACACCTTC
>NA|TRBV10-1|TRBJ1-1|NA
CASSQNQGRGTEAFF
TGCGCCAGCAGTCAGAACCAGGGGAGGGGGACTGAAGCTTTCTTT
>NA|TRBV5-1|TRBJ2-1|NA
CASSLGGRASYNEQFF
TGCGCCAGCAGCTTGGGGGGCAGGGCCTCCTACAATGAGCAGTTCTTC
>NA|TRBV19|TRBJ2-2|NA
CASSRVGGRGVPGELFF
TGTGCCAGTAGTCGAGTAGGGGGCAGGGGGGTTCCCGGGGAGCTGTTTTTT
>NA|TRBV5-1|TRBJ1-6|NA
CASSFSNSPLHF
TGCGCCAGCAGCTTCTCGAATTCACCCCTCCACTTT
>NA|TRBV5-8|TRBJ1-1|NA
CASSRVVEHTEAFF
TGTGCCAGCAGCCGGGTGGTTGAGCACACTGAAGCTTTCTTT
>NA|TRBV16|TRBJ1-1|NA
CASSQDEGHNTEAFF
TGTGCCAGCAGCCAAGACGAGGGACACAACACTGAAGCTTTCTTT
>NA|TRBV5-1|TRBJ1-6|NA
CASSGLTGANSPLHF
TGCGCCAGCAGCGGGCTGACAGGAGCTAATTCACCCCTCCACTTT
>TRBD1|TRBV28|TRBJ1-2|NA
CASSIFGTGEAYGYTF
TGTGCCAGCAGTATTTTTGGGACAGGGGAGGCCTATGGCTACACCTTC
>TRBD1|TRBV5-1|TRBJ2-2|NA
CASSTGTGSVGELFF
TGCGCCAGCAGTACCGGGACAGGGAGCGTCGGGGAGCTGTTTTTT
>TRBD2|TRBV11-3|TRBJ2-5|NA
CASSASQAGRGETQYF
TGTGCCAGCAGCGCCTCCCAAGCGGGACGGGGGGAGACCCAGTACTTC
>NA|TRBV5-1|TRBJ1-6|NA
CASSVVVGDFGNSPLHF
TGCGCCAGCAGCGTCGTGGTCGGGGATTTTGGCAATTCACCCCTCCACTTT
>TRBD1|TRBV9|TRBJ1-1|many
CASSVGAGGGTEAFF
TGTGCCAGCAGCGTAGGGGCAGGGGGTGGCACTGAAGCTTTCTTT
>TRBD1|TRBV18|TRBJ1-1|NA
CASSPGTGGYHNTEAFF
TGTGCCAGCTCACCCGGGACAGGGGGCTACCATAACACTGAAGCTTTCTTT
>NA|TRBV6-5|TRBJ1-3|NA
CASSLGVSGNTIYF
TGTGCCAGCAGTTTAGGAGTCTCTGGAAACACCATATATTTT
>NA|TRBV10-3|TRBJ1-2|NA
CAISESRELNGYTF
TGTGCCATCAGTGAGTCAAGGGAGTTAAATGGCTACACCTTC
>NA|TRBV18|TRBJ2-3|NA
CASSPSVADTQYF
TGTGCCAGCTCACCGTCGGTGGCAGATACGCAGTATTTT
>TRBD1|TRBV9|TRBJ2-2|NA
CASSVLTGGFAVTGELFF
TGTGCCAGCAGCGTACTGACAGGGGGCTTTGCGGTCACCGGGGAGCTGTTTTTT
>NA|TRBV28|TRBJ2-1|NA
CASSLWGTGPFSYNEQFF
TGTGCCAGCAGTTTATGGGGAACAGGGCCGTTCTCCTACAATGAGCAGTTCTTC
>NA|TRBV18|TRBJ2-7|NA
CASSPPSTYEQYF
TGTGCCAGCTCACCACCGTCTACCTACGAGCAGTACTTC
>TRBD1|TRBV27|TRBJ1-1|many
CASSPGQMNTEAFF
TGTGCCAGCAGTCCGGGACAGATGAACACTGAAGCTTTCTTT
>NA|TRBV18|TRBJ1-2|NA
CASSPNPPTGAHGYTF
TGTGCCAGCTCACCAAATCCCCCGACAGGAGCCCATGGCTACACCTTC
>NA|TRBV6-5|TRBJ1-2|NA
CASSYDGGYGYTF
TGTGCCAGCAGTTACGACGGGGGGTATGGCTACACCTTC
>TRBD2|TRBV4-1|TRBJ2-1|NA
CASSQEGTSFPIEQFF
TGCGCCAGCAGCCAAGAGGGGACTAGCTTCCCTATTGAGCAGTTCTTC
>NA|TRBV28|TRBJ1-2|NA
CASSLFNYGYTF
TGTGCCAGCAGTTTATTCAATTATGGCTACACCTTC
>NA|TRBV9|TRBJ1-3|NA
CASTAGVSGNTIYF
TGTGCCAGCACCGCAGGGGTTTCTGGAAACACCATATATTTT
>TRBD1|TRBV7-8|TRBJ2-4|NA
CASSPRDRKNIQYF
TGTGCCAGCAGCCCAAGGGACAGAAAAAACATTCAGTACTTC
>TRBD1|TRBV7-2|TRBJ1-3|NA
CASSLGSRGAGNTIYF
TGTGCCAGCAGCTTAGGGTCCAGGGGGGCAGGAAACACCATATATTTT
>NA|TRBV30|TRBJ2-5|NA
CAWSVLGNRGETQYF
TGTGCCTGGAGTGTACTGGGAAATAGAGGGGAGACCCAGTACTTC
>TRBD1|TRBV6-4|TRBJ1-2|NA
CASSDGRGPYGYTF
TGTGCCAGCAGTGACGGCAGGGGGCCCTATGGCTACACCTTC
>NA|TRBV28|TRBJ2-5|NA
CASTEGGAWETQYF
TGTGCCAGCACCGAAGGGGGGGCGTGGGAGACCCAGTACTTC
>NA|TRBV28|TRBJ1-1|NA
CASSLKIRVGGVDTEAFF
TGTGCCAGCAGTTTAAAGATTAGGGTTGGGGGGGTGGACACTGAAGCTTTCTTT
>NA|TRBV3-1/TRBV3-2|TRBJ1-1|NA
CASSQSGRLNTEAFF
TGTGCCAGCAGCCAATCAGGCAGGCTAAACACTGAAGCTTTCTTT